This TCR beta chain originates from a study of beta chain features in type 1 diabetes. This clone was recorded a few times. Its specificity is unknown. Study-wide results and limits: Reads derived from cDNA could over-represent cells showing high TCR expression.

Reverse transcription of all isolated RNA meant that expressed TCRB transcripts were sequenced. Some clones are missing from TCRdb's copy, which holds only in-frame ones; the method was immunoSEQ multiplex PCR. The sample has under 550,000 clones, about 10% seen once. The sequenced material came from naive CD4+ T cells from blood. The clonotype comes from a woman between 18 and 29 years old in good health.

CDR3 DNA sequence: TGTGCCAGTAGTACACAAAGACTGAGTCCCCAGTACTTC. It encodes CASSTQRLSPQYF. The chain recombines TRBV19 with TRBJ2-5; D uncertain. Germline V CDR1 and CDR2: LNHDA, SQIVND (reference sequence). Trimming removed 4 bases at V and 9 bases at J, with 15 bases between. The length of the CDR3 is 13 residues.